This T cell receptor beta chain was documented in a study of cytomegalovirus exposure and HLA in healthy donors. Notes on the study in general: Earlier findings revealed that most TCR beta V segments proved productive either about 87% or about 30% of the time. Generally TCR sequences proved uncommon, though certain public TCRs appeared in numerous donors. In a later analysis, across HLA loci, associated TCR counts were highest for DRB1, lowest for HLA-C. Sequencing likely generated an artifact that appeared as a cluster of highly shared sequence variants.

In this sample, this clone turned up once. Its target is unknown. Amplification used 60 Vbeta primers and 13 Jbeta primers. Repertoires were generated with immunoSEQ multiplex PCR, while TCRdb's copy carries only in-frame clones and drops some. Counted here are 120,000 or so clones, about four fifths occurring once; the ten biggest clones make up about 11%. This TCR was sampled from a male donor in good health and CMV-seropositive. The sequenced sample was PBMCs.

This CDR3 reads CASSLVSGLGYEQYF. The CDR3 DNA sequence: TGTGCCAGCAGCTTAGTTTCGGGACTAGGCTACGAGCAGTACTTC. The J gene is TRBJ2-7, the V gene TRBV7-9; 8 bases agree with TRBD2. V trimming: 1 base; J trimming: 3 bases; junction bases outside the gene matches: 5. CDR3 length equals 15 residues. Germline-derived CDR1 and CDR2 are SEHNR and FQNEAQ (reference sequence).